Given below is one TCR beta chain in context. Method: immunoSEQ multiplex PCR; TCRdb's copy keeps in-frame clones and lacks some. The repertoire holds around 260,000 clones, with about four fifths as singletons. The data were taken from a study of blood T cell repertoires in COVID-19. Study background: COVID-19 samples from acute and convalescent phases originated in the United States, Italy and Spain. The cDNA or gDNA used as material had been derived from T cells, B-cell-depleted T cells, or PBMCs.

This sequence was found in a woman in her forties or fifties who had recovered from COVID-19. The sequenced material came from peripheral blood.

CDR3 sequence reads: CASSNGTGRAYEQYF. CDR3 nucleotide sequence: TGCGCCAGCAGTAACGGGACAGGGAGGGCCTACGAGCAGTACTTC. This chain connects TRBV5-1 to TRBJ2-7, with TRBD1 matching over 9 bases. Germline lookup yields CDR1 SGHRS and CDR2 YFSETQ. V lost 5 bases and J lost 2; bases outside the gene matches: 8. The CDR3 is 15 residues long.